The entry below describes one T cell receptor beta chain. Its antigen is unidentified. This entry belongs to a study of post-analysis software for immune sequencing data. General study points: Multiple sclerosis patients showed significantly lower normalized Chao1 diversity than controls did. Higher frequency in patients than in controls was seen for roughly five TRBV segments, with TRBV5-6, TRBV5-1 and TRBV20-1 among them. Batch-matched samples strongly co-clustered by F measure.

Prepared TCR beta cDNA libraries contained unique molecular identifiers. It was from roughly 1.1 to 9.2 million T cells that about 540,000 cDNA molecules came. One entry per CDR3 protein, called by TCRdb with MiXCR from the PCR reads. In the table there are some 370,000 distinct CDR3 sequences, 30% to 45% of which are singletons. Germline V gene sequence: CDR1 SGHAT, CDR2 FQNNGV. CDR3 length equals 15 residues. The germline V and J ends were trimmed by 1 base and 5 bases, with 13 bases remaining between them. The specimen was blood. V is TRBV11-2 and J is TRBJ2-3, with a weak D call TRBD2 (6 bases). The sequence was obtained from a girl aged 5 to 17 with multiple sclerosis. CDR3 region: CASSLVAGHIDTQYF. DNA of the CDR3: TGTGCCAGCAGCTTAGTCGCGGGGCACATAGATACGCAGTATTTT.